Given below is one T cell receptor beta chain in context. Its cognate antigen is unknown. The data originate from a study of blood T cells in healthy people across ages. Regarding the study as a whole: Naive T cell percentage and TCR beta diversity correlated strongly.

CDR1 is DFQATT and CDR2 is SNEGSKA in the germline V gene (reference sequence). The CDR3 sequence is 13 residues long. The use of a sample-barcoded 5' primer and a J-beta primer mix characterized a second PCR of roughly 7 to 11 cycles. TCRdb reprocessed the 5' RACE reads with MiXCR, giving one entry per CDR3 protein. The repertoire has about 1.4 million distinct CDR3 sequences, approximately 59% of them found once; the top ten carry approximately 7%. This TCR came from a man younger than 35 in good health. The chain couples TRBV20-1 to TRBJ2-1; no firm D call. Sequenced input: blood. DNA for the CDR3: TGCAGCGGAATGAAGGTTGCCACCAATGAGCAGTTCTTC. Translating gives CSGMKVATNEQFF.